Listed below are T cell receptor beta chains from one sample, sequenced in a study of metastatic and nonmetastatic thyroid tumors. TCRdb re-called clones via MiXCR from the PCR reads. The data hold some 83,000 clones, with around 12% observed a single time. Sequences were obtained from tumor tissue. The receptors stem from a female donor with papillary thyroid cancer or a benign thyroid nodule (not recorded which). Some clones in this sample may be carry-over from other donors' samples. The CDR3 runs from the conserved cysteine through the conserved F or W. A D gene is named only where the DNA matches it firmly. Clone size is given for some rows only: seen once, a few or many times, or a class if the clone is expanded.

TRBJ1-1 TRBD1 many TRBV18 CASSLTGLNTEAFF TGTGCCAGCTCTTTGACAGGGTTAAACACTGAAGCTTTCTTT
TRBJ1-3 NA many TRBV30 CAWSQGSSGNTIYF TGTGCCTGGAGTCAGGGTTCCTCTGGAAACACCATATATTTT
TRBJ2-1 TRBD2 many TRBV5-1 CASAPRGGGDDEQFF TGCGCCAGCGCCCCGAGGGGCGGGGGGGACGATGAGCAGTTCTTC
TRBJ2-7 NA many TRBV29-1 CSVGEVEQYF TGCAGCGTTGGAGAGGTCGAGCAGTACTTC
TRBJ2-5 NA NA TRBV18 CASSPPAVLETQYF TGTGCCAGCTCACCACCGGCTGTCCTCGAGACCCAGTACTTC
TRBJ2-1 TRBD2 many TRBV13 CASSGTSGNEQFF TGTGCCAGCAGCGGAACTAGCGGGAATGAGCAGTTCTTC
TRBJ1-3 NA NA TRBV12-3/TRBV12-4 CASRAQVVPGNTIYF TGTGCCAGCAGGGCCCAAGTGGTCCCTGGAAACACCATATATTTT
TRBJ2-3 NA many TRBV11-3 CASSLVYSDTQYF TGTGCCAGCAGCTTAGTATACTCAGATACGCAGTATTTT
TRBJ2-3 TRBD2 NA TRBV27 CASSLSGTSEDTQYF TGTGCCAGCAGTTTATCGGGGACTAGTGAAGATACGCAGTATTTT
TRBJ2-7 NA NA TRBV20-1 CSAYSWRAVRAYEQYF TGCAGTGCGTATAGCTGGAGGGCCGTCCGTGCCTACGAGCAGTACTTC
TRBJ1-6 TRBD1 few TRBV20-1 CSAAPGTAKSLHF TGCAGTGCCGCTCCCGGGACAGCCAAATCCCTCCACTTT
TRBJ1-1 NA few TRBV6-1 CASSRGRINTEAFF TGTGCCAGCAGCCGAGGACGGATAAACACTGAAGCTTTCTTT
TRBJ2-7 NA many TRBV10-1 CASSRSRLGYELYF TGCGCCAGCAGCCGATCCAGACTAGGCTACGAGCTGTACTTC
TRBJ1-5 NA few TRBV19 CAINGGLDGNQPQHF TGTGCCATTAATGGGGGGCTTGATGGCAATCAGCCCCAGCATTTT
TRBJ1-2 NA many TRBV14 CASSQVLGGGADYGYTF TGTGCCAGCAGCCAAGTCTTAGGTGGAGGCGCCGACTATGGCTACACCTTC
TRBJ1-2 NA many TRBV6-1 CASRPRAGTSPYGYTF TGTGCCAGCAGACCCAGGGCGGGCACTTCGCCTTATGGCTACACCTTC
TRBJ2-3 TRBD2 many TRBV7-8 CASSSIAGFTDTQYF TGTGCCAGCAGCTCGATAGCGGGATTCACAGATACGCAGTATTTT
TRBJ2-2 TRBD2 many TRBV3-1 CASSQEVAGRLTNTGELFF TGTGCCAGCAGCCAAGAAGTTGCCGGGAGGCTCACGAACACCGGGGAGCTGTTTTTT
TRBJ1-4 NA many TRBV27 CASSSDSYNEKLFF TGTGCCAGCAGTTCGGACAGCTATAATGAAAAACTGTTTTTT